This T cell receptor beta chain is drawn from a study of regulatory T cells. Notes on the study in general: Hydrophobic residues at CDR3 positions 6 and 7 were enriched in conventional CD4+ T cells of CD3G-deficient patients. Patient repertoires had restricted TRB V-J pairs and skewed V and J usage, most in Tregs.

Germline values: CDR1 SGHVS, CDR2 FNYEAQ. There are 13 residues in the CDR3. V was pared by 5 bases and J by 5 bases, with 13 bases between. Details on this clone: Its antigen is unidentified.

The primer mix had 52 TRBV and 13 TRBJ primers. Clones were read by immunoSEQ multiplex PCR, and TCRdb kept only the in-frame ones, dropping some. Seen here are nearly 30,000 clones, 85% to 95% observed once, and the top ten hold roughly 1.5%. CD4+ T cells were divided by sorting: CD25-high CD127-low Tregs, CD25-low CD127-high conventional cells. The chain employs TRBV7-6 and TRBJ2-7; D unclear. Sequenced input: conventional CD4+ T cells sorted from blood. This clonotype was sampled from a person aged 18 to 35 with CD3G deficiency. CDR3 amino acids: CASSRWVGDEQYF. The CDR3 DNA is TGTGCCAGCAGCCGTTGGGTCGGCGACGAGCAGTACTTC.